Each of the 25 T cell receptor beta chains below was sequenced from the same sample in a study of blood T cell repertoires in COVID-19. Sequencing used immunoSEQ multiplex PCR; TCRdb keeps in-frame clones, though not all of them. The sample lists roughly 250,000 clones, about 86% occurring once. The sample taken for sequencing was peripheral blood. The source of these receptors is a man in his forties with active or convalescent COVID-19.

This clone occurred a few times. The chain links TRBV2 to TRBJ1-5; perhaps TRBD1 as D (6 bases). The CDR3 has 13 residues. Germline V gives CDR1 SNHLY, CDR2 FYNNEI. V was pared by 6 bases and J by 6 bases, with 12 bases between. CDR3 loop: CASRTGLSQPQHF. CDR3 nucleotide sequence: TGTGCCAGCAGAACAGGGTTGAGTCAGCCCCAGCATTTT.

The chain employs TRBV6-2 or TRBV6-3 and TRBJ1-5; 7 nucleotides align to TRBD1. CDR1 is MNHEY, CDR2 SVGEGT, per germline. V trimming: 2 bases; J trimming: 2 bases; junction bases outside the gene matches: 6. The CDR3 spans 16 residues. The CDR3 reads CASSYEGGMGNQPQHF. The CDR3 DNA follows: TGTGCCAGCAGTTACGAAGGGGGCATGGGCAATCAGCCCCAGCATTTT.

CDR3 in amino acids: CASSLWDSTTGELFF. The CDR3 DNA reads as TGCGCCAGCAGCTTGTGGGACTCGACTACCGGGGAGCTGTTTTTT. V and J are TRBV5-1 and TRBJ2-2; a possible D gene is TRBD2 (6 bases). V was clipped by 1 base and J by 5 bases, with 12 bases between them. The CDR3 is made up of 15 amino acids. CDR1 SGHRS and CDR2 YFSETQ come from the germline V gene.

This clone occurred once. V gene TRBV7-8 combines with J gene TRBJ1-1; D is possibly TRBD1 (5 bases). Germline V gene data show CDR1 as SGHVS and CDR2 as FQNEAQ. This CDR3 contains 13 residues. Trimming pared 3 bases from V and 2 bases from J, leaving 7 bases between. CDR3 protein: CASSFQGNTEAFF. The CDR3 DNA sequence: TGTGCCAGCAGCTTTCAGGGCAACACTGAAGCTTTCTTT.

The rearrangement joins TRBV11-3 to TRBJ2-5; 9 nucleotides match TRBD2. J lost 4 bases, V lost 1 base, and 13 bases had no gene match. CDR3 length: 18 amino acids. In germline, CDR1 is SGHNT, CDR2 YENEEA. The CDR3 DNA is TGTGCCAGCAGCTTAGGCCGGTTTGCGGGGGGGCCGGGAGAGACCCAGTACTTC. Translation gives CASSLGRFAGGPGETQYF.

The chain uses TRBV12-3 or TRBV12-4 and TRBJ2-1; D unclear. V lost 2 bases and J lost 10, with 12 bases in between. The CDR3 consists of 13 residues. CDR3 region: CASSLYWAGEQFF. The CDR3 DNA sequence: TGTGCCAGCAGTTTATATTGGGCCGGCGAGCAGTTCTTC.

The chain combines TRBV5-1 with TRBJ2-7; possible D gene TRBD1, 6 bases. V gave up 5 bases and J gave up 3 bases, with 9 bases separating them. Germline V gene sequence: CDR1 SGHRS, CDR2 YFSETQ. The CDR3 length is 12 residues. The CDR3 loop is CASRQGIYEQYF. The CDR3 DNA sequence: TGCGCCAGCAGACAGGGAATCTACGAGCAGTACTTC.

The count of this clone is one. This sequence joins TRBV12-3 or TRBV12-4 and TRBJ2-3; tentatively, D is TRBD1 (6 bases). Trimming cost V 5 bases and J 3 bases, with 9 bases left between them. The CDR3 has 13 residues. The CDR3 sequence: CASSTRGTDTQYF. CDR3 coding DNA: TGTGCCAGCAGTACAAGGGGGACAGATACGCAGTATTTT.

This chain's CDR3 is CASSPEGNGNQPQHF. CDR3 DNA: TGTGCCAGCTCACCAGAGGGAAACGGCAATCAGCCCCAGCATTTT. This sequence joins TRBV18 and TRBJ1-5; D uncertain. CDR3 size: 15 residues. Germline CDR1 KGHSH, CDR2 LQKENI. Trimming pared 2 bases from V and 2 bases from J, leaving 10 bases between.

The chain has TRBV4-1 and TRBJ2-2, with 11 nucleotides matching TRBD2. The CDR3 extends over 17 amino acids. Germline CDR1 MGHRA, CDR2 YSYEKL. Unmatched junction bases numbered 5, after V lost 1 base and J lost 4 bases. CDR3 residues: CASSQVGLAGSTGELFF. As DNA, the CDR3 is TGCGCCAGCAGCCAAGTAGGACTAGCGGGCTCCACCGGGGAGCTGTTTTTT.

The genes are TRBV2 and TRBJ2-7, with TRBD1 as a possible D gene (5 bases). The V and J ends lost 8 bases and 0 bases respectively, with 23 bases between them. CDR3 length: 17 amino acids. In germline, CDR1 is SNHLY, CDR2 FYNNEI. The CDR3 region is CASRGPQYRLSSYEQYF. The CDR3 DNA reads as TGTGCCAGCCGAGGCCCACAGTACAGGCTTAGCTCCTACGAGCAGTACTTC.

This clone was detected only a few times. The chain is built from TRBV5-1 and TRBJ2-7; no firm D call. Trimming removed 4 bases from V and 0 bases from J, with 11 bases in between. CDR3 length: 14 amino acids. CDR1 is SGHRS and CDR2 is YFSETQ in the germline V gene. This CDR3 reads CASSTETFSYEQYF. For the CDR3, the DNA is TGCGCCAGCAGCACAGAGACATTCTCCTACGAGCAGTACTTC.

CDR3 DNA sequence: TGTGCCACCTCTTTCCCCGGTGGCTACACCTTC. Translation: CATSFPGGYTF. The J gene is TRBJ1-2, the V gene TRBV24-1, with D unclear. CDR1 is KGHDR and CDR2 is SFDVKD in the germline V gene. Trimming removed 9 bases at V and 7 bases at J, with 11 bases between. This CDR3 is 11 amino acids long.

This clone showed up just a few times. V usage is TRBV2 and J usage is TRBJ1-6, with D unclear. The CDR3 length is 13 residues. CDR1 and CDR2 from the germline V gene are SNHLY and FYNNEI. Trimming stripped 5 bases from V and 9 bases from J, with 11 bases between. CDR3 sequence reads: CASSQGAVSPLHF. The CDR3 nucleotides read TGTGCCAGCAGTCAAGGTGCAGTTTCACCCCTCCACTTT.

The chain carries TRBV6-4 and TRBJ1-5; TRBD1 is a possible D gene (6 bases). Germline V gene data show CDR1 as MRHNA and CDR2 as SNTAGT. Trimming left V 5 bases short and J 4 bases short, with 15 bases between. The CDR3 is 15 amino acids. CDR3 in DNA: TGTGCCAGCAGTCCGGACGGACAGATGAATCAGCCCCAGCATTTT. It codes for CASSPDGQMNQPQHF.

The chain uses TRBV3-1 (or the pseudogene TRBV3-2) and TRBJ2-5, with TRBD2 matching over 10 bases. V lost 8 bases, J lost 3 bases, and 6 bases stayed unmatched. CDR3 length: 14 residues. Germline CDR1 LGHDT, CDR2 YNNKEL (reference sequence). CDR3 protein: CASLSTSGEETQYF. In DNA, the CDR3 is TGTGCCAGCCTCTCCACTAGCGGGGAAGAGACCCAGTACTTC.

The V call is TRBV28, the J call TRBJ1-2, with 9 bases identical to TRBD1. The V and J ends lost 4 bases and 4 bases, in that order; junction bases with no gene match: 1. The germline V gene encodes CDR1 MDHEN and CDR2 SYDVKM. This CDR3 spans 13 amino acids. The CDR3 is CASSSGQGYGYTF. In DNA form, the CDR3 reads TGTGCCAGCAGTTCGGGACAGGGCTATGGCTACACCTTC.

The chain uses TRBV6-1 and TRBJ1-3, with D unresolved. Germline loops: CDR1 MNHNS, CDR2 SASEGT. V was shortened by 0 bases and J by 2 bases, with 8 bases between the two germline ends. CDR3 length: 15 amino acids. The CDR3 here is CASSEAPQPGNTIYF. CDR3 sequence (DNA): TGTGCCAGCAGTGAAGCGCCACAGCCTGGAAACACCATATATTTT.

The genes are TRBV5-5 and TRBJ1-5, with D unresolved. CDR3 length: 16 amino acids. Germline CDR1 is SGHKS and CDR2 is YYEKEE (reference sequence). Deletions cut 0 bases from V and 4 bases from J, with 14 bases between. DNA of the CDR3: TGTGCCAGCAGCTTGGATCCAGGAAAACCTAATCAGCCCCAGCATTTT. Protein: CASSLDPGKPNQPQHF.

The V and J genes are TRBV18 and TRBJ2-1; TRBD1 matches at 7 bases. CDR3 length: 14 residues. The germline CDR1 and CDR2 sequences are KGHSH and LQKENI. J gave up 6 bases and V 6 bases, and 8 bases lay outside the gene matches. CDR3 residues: CASSPGQRVNEQFF. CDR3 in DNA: TGTGCCAGCTCTCCGGGACAGAGAGTCAATGAGCAGTTCTTC.

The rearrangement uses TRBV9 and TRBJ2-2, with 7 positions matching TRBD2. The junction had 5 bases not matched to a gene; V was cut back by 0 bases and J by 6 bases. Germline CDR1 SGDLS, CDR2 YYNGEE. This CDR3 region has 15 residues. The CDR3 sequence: CASSVEAGRAGELFF. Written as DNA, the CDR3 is TGTGCCAGCAGCGTAGAAGCGGGGAGGGCCGGGGAGCTGTTTTTT.

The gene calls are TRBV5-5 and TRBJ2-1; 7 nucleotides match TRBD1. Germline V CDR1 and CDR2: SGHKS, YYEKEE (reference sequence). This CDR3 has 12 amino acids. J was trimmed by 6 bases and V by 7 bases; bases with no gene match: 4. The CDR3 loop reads CASGDRANEQFF. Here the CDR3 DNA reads TGTGCCAGCGGAGACAGGGCCAATGAGCAGTTCTTC.

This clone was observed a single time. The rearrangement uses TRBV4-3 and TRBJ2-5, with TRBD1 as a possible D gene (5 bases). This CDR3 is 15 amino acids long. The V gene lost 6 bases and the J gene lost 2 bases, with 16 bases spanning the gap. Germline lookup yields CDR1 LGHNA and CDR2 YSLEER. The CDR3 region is CASSPTRQLQETQYF. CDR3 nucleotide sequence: TGCGCCAGCAGTCCAACTCGACAGCTACAAGAGACCCAGTACTTC.

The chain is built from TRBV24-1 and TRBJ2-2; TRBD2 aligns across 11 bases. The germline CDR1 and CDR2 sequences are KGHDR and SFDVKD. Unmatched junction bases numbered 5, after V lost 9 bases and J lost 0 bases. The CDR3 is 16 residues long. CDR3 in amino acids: CATQLAGATNTGELFF. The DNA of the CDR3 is TGTGCCACCCAACTAGCGGGGGCCACGAACACCGGGGAGCTGTTTTTT.

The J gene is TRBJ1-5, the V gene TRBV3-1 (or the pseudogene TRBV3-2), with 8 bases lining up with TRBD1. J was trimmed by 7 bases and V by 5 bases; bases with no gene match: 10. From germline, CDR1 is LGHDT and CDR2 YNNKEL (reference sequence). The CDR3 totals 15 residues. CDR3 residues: CASSSLPDRDQPQHF. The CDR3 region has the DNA TGTGCCAGCAGCTCTCTCCCGGACAGGGACCAGCCCCAGCATTTT.